This entry features one T cell receptor beta chain sequence. What it binds is not known. A much larger clone is a single base away; this may be a read error. This is likely a read error, given that the CDR3 carries no conserved phenylalanine or tryptophan at its end. It was genomic DNA that served as the template for profiling TCR beta VDJ and CDR3. Using its own MiXCR run on the reads, TCRdb lists one record per CDR3 protein. The table records hundreds of thousands of distinct CDR3 sequences, around 72% of them present only once. The data are from a study of CD8+CD57+ T cells in acquired aplastic anemia. Overall study: The average read count for CD4+ cells in healthy donors was some 9.9 million. The study, taken as a whole, reports: CD8+ Simpson's diversity in patients was not significantly different from that in controls. Shared by patients and controls, around 27 CD8+ CDR3s were abundant in patients.

Sequences were obtained from sorted CD4+, CD8+, or CD8+CD57+ T cells (not recorded which) from PBMCs. The origin of this receptor is a human donor in good health, serving as a control.

In nucleotides, the CDR3 is TGTGCCAGCAACAGGGTGGCCACTGAAGCTTTCTCT. Translated, it gives CASNRVATEAFS. This chain connects TRBV5-6 to TRBJ1-1; maybe TRBD1 (6 bases). CDR3 size: 12 residues. Trimming left V 6 bases short and J 4 bases short, with 10 bases between. Germline CDR1 SGHDT, CDR2 YYEEEE.